This T cell receptor (beta chain) appears in the sequencing data of a study of beta chain features in type 1 diabetes. Findings and limits, study-wide: Short templates might get an advantage during PCR, and this would be equal in patients and controls. More deletions and fewer insertions at VDJ junctions were seen in type 1 diabetes patients. In comparison with healthy donors, patients had naive, central memory and Treg TCRB repertoires that appeared more similar. All four CD4+ subsets from Type 1 diabetes patients carried moderately but significantly shorter TCRB CDR3s.

The CDR3 is 17 residues long. The germline V gene has CDR1 LGHNA and CDR2 YSLEER. V was trimmed by 1 base and J by 3 bases, leaving 16 bases between them. Points on this clone: Its target is unknown.

Isolated RNA was reverse transcribed in full, so expressed TCRB transcripts were sequenced. Repertoires were generated with immunoSEQ multiplex PCR, while TCRdb's copy carries only in-frame clones and drops some. The sample contains about 340,000 clones, roughly 14% of which appear only once. The rearrangement uses TRBV4-3 and TRBJ2-4; D perhaps matches TRBD2 (6 bases). Specimen: naive CD4+ T cells from blood. This sequence originates from a woman aged 18-29 years with type 1 diabetes. The CDR3 region has the DNA TGCGCCAGCAGCCAAGGGGAGGCGTATCAGGTCAAAAACATTCAGTACTTC. Its translation is CASSQGEAYQVKNIQYF.